This T cell receptor (beta chain) originates from a study of regulatory T cells in long-lasting Graves disease. Study-level results: TRBV28, TRBJ1-2 and TRBJ2-5 emerged as the favored segments in persistent disease.

TCR beta libraries were built with iRepertoire HTBI primers and Arm-PCR of CDR3 regions. MiXCR, run by TCRdb on the multiplex PCR reads, gives a single entry per CDR3 protein. The table has more than 300,000 distinct CDR3 sequences, about a sixth seen once. V was shortened by 5 bases and J by 7 bases, with 15 bases between the two germline ends. The germline gives CDR1 SGHTA, CDR2 FQGNSA. The CDR3 consists of 15 residues. Time point meaning: newly diagnosed GD, antithyroid drugs for less than 3 months. RNA extracted from PBMCs served as the sequencing template. Many counts were recorded for this clonotype. What it binds is not known.

This rearrangement joins TRBV7-2 to TRBJ1-6; possible D gene TRBD1, 6 bases. The receptor was isolated from a female donor with Graves disease. The material was peripheral blood mononuclear cells (PBMCs), obtained at new diagnosis, from a patient treated with antithyroid drugs. The CDR3 coding sequence is TGTGCCAGCAGCCTCTACAGGGACGGGAATTCACCCCTCCACTTT. Translation: CASSLYRDGNSPLHF.